One and the same sample provided the 29 T cell receptor beta chains below, sequenced in a study of T-cell memory formation after mild COVID-19. MiXCR, run by TCRdb on the 5' RACE reads, gives a single entry per CDR3 protein. The sample lists 350,000 to 500,000 distinct CDR3 sequences, less than 25% seen once, with around 13% in the top ten. The sequencing input was PBMCs or a T cell subset sorted from them (not recorded which). The receptors were gathered from an adult woman who had mild COVID-19 (a few samples of this study predate the infection). Cell type and time point are not known.

This clonotype occurred a few times. The V call is TRBV7-9, the J call TRBJ2-4; D perhaps matches TRBD2 (6 bases). Germline values: CDR1 SEHNR, CDR2 FQNEAQ (reference sequence). The CDR3 sequence is 15 residues long. Trimming left V 5 bases short and J 3 bases short, with 14 bases between. CDR3 bases: TGTGCCAGCAGCGAGTGGGGGGAACGCAAAAACATTCAGTACTTC. Amino acid sequence: CASSEWGERKNIQYF.

V gene TRBV20-1 combines with J gene TRBJ2-1; 11 bases line up with TRBD2. J gave up 6 bases and V 1 base, and 2 bases lay outside the gene matches. This CDR3 is 14 amino acids long. Germline lookup yields CDR1 DFQATT and CDR2 SNEGSKA (reference sequence). CDR3 amino acids: CSARALAGGNEQFF. CDR3 sequence (DNA): TGCAGTGCTAGAGCCCTAGCGGGAGGCAATGAGCAGTTCTTC.

This clonotype was seen only a few times. The gene calls are TRBV11-2 and TRBJ2-1, with unresolved D. CDR3 length: 14 residues. Germline V gene sequence: CDR1 SGHAT, CDR2 FQNNGV. V was cut by 5 bases and J by 6 bases, with 14 bases left in between. The CDR3 coding sequence is TGTGCCAGCAGCCAAGGGCGGTCCCCCAATGAGCAGTTCTTC. Translated, it gives CASSQGRSPNEQFF.

The gene calls are TRBV20-1 and TRBJ2-1; TRBD2 might be the D (6 bases). The germline V gene has CDR1 DFQATT and CDR2 SNEGSKA (reference sequence). V was trimmed by 3 bases and J by 3 bases, leaving 12 bases between them. CDR3 length equals 14 residues. The CDR3, as DNA: TGCAGTGCTAGTCTCGCGGGAAACTACAATGAGCAGTTCTTC. Its translation is CSASLAGNYNEQFF.

The V call is TRBV5-6, the J call TRBJ1-5; D is ambiguous. The length of the CDR3 is 14 residues. Looked up from germline, CDR1 is SGHDT and CDR2 is YYEEEE. V shed 4 bases and J shed 1 base, with 9 bases lying between them. The CDR3 DNA follows: TGTGCCAGCAGCGTGGGCCTCAGCAATCAGCCCCAGCATTTT. Protein: CASSVGLSNQPQHF. The full variable domain, rest sourced from reference TRBV5-6 and TRBJ1-5, is DAGVTQSPTHLIKTRGQQVTLRCSPKSGHDTVSWYQQALGQGPQFIFQYYEEEERQRGNFPDRFSGHQFPNYSSELNVNALLLGDSALYLCASSVGLSNQPQHFGDGTRLSIL.

The genes are TRBV30 and TRBJ1-1; 7 positions match TRBD1. V was clipped by 1 base and J by 4 bases; unmatched bases: 3. The germline CDR1 and CDR2 sequences are GTSNPN and SVGIG (reference sequence). This CDR3 has 13 amino acids. In nucleotides, the CDR3 is TGTGCCTGGAGTGCAGACAGGGCCACTGAAGCTTTCTTT. Encoded protein: CAWSADRATEAFF.

The V call is TRBV11-3, the J call TRBJ1-2, with a weak D call TRBD1 (5 bases). The germline CDR1 and CDR2 sequences are SGHNT and YENEEA. V lost 5 bases and J 2 bases, leaving 9 bases between the germline ends. CDR3 length: 13 amino acids. CDR3 residues: CASSIRGNYGYTF. CDR3 in DNA: TGTGCCAGCAGCATCCGGGGGAACTATGGCTACACCTTC.

This clonotype was picked up many times. This chain uses TRBV5-6 with TRBJ2-5; tentatively, D is TRBD2 (5 bases). Germline CDR1 reads SGHDT; CDR2 reads YYEEEE. CDR3 size: 14 residues. Trimming pared 4 bases from V and 4 bases from J, leaving 14 bases between. The CDR3, as DNA: TGTGCCAGCAGCCAAATCGGGGTGCGAGAGACCCAGTACTTC. As protein: CASSQIGVRETQYF.

There are a few counts of this clonotype. This chain connects TRBV5-1 to TRBJ1-2, with 7 bases that match TRBD1. CDR3 length: 13 amino acids. The V segment lost 4 bases and the J segment 6 bases; nucleotides outside the gene matches: 6. CDR1 SGHRS and CDR2 YFSETQ come from the germline V gene. This CDR3 is CASSLTGSNGYTF. CDR3 in DNA: TGCGCCAGCAGCCTGACAGGGAGTAATGGCTACACCTTC.

This clonotype was recorded a few times. The chain uses TRBV2 and TRBJ2-4; maybe TRBD2 (6 bases). Per germline, CDR1 SNHLY and CDR2 FYNNEI. CDR3 length equals 15 residues. Trimming cost V 2 bases and J 0 bases, with 8 bases left between them. The CDR3 reads CASSERGIAKNIQYF. CDR3 nucleotides: TGTGCCAGCAGTGAACGGGGGATAGCCAAAAACATTCAGTACTTC.

This chain uses TRBV6-5 with TRBJ2-1; no clear D. The ends were cut back, 4 bases at V and 10 bases at J, with 17 bases in the middle. The CDR3 has 14 residues. The germline CDR1 and CDR2 sequences are MNHEY and SVGAGI. CDR3 sequence (DNA): TGTGCCAGCAGTTCTCTATCGGCCGAGACGGAGCAGTTCTTC. It specifies CASSSLSAETEQFF.

This clonotype was detected a few times. The chain recombines TRBV5-5 with TRBJ1-5; D unresolved. CDR1 is SGHKS and CDR2 is YYEKEE in the germline V gene (reference sequence). V was clipped by 1 base and J by 6 bases, with 2 bases between them. This CDR3 region has 11 residues. CDR3 region: CASSLLQPQHF. The DNA of the CDR3 is TGTGCCAGCAGCTTGCTTCAGCCCCAGCATTTT.

The chain employs TRBV29-1 and TRBJ2-6, with D perhaps TRBD1 (6 bases). CDR1 is SQVTM, CDR2 ANQGSEA, per germline. The CDR3 sequence is 13 residues long. The V and J ends lost 5 bases and 2 bases respectively, with 7 bases between them. The CDR3 DNA is TGCAGCGTTTACAGGGCTGGGGCCAACGTCCTGACTTTC. Encoded protein: CSVYRAGANVLTF. The full variable domain, rest sourced from reference TRBV29-1 and TRBJ2-6, is SAVISQKPSRDICQRGTSLTIQCQVDSQVTMMFWYRQQPGQSLTLIATANQGSEATYESGFVIDKFPISRPNLTFSTLTVSNMSPEDSSIYLCSVYRAGANVLTFGAGSRLTVL.

This clonotype was seen many times. J is TRBJ1-1 and V is TRBV20-1, with D uncertain. CDR1 and CDR2 from the germline V gene are DFQATT and SNEGSKA (reference sequence). CDR3 length: 13 residues. V lost 5 bases and J 1 base, leaving 11 bases between the germline ends. The CDR3 spells CSARKRQNTEAFF. In DNA, the CDR3 is TGCAGTGCTCGAAAAAGACAGAACACTGAAGCTTTCTTT.

The CDR3 is CASSYPGGTEAFF. CDR3 sequence (DNA): TGTGCCAGTTCCTATCCGGGTGGAACTGAAGCTTTCTTT. The chain recombines TRBV19 with TRBJ1-1; D is undetermined. The ends were cut back, 8 bases at V and 5 bases at J, with 15 bases in the middle. CDR1 is LNHDA and CDR2 is SQIVND in the germline V gene (reference sequence). The CDR3 has 13 amino acids.

This clonotype was seen a handful of times. The CDR3 DNA is TGCAGTGCTAGAGATGGGAGTGTAGGGACTGAAGCTTTCTTT. Protein product: CSARDGSVGTEAFF. The gene calls are TRBV20-1 and TRBJ1-1; D is ambiguous. The CDR3 runs to 14 residues. Germline CDR1 DFQATT, CDR2 SNEGSKA (reference sequence). V lost 0 bases and J lost 5, with 13 bases in between.

The chain recombines TRBV24-1 with TRBJ2-1, with TRBD2 matching over 8 bases. From germline, CDR1 is KGHDR and CDR2 SFDVKD. This CDR3 is built from 17 residues. The J segment lost 0 bases and the V segment lost 1 base, leaving 4 bases of the junction unmatched. For the CDR3, the DNA is TGTGCCACCAGTGATTTCGGGGGGGGCCACTCCTACAATGAGCAGTTCTTC. This codes for CATSDFGGGHSYNEQFF.

The rearrangement joins TRBV6-6 to TRBJ2-3; no clear D gene. With 0 bases removed from V and 6 bases from J, the gap between germline ends came to 22 bases. Per the germline V gene, CDR1 is MNHNY and CDR2 is SVGAGI (reference sequence). The CDR3 is 18 amino acids. CDR3 coding DNA: TGTGCCAGCAGTTACTCGTCGGATGGCGGTCGCTACGAGGATACGCAGTATTTT. It yields the protein CASSYSSDGGRYEDTQYF.

V usage is TRBV7-9 and J usage is TRBJ2-3; TRBD1 matches 7 bases. The germline V gene encodes CDR1 SEHNR and CDR2 FQNEAQ (reference sequence). The V segment lost 1 base and the J segment 0 bases; nucleotides outside the gene matches: 10. This CDR3 comprises 18 residues. The CDR3 region is CASSLGIPTGQSTDTQYF. CDR3 coding DNA: TGTGCCAGCAGCTTAGGAATACCTACGGGACAGAGCACAGATACGCAGTATTTT.

This chain joins TRBV20-1 and TRBJ1-2; D is unresolved. Trimming took off 3 bases at V and 4 bases at J, with 6 bases between the two ends. CDR3 length equals 11 residues. The germline gives CDR1 DFQATT, CDR2 SNEGSKA (reference sequence). CDR3 coding DNA: TGCAGTGCTAGGAGAGCCTATGGCTACACCTTC. Residues: CSARRAYGYTF.

This clonotype was recorded only once. V usage is TRBV15 and J usage is TRBJ2-7, with a tentative D call TRBD1 (8 bases). Germline lookup yields CDR1 LNHNV and CDR2 YYDKDF (reference sequence). The CDR3 has 17 residues. V was trimmed by 5 bases and J by 0 bases, leaving 20 bases between them. Here the CDR3 reads CATSSYRTGTTSYEQYF. The CDR3 DNA reads as TGTGCCACCAGCTCATATAGGACAGGGACTACCTCCTACGAGCAGTACTTC.

This clonotype was found a few times. As DNA, the CDR3 is TGTGCCACCAGTGATCCGACCAGACTAGATGGGGAGCAGTTCTTC. Amino acid sequence: CATSDPTRLDGEQFF. The V gene is TRBV24-1, the J gene TRBJ2-1; a weak D match, TRBD2 (6 bases). The CDR3 runs 15 residues. CDR1 is KGHDR, CDR2 SFDVKD, per germline. Between the trimmed V and J ends, which lost 3 bases and 10 bases, there was a span of 18 bases.

This clonotype was detected only a few times. The chain recombines TRBV7-9 with TRBJ1-1; no definite D call. V was shortened by 5 bases and J by 6 bases, with 10 bases between the two germline ends. This CDR3 has 12 amino acids. The V gene's germline CDR1 is SEHNR and CDR2 FQNEAQ (reference sequence). The DNA of the CDR3 is TGTGCCAGCAGCATTGCCCTCCCTGAAGCTTTCTTT. This translates into CASSIALPEAFF.

This clonotype appeared once. Written as DNA, the CDR3 is TGCGCCAGCAGCTCGCGTGGGTGGGGGCCCCAAGAGACCCAGTACTTC. The encoded protein is CASSSRGWGPQETQYF. The V gene is TRBV5-1, the J gene TRBJ2-5; D may be TRBD1 (6 bases). Germline V gene data show CDR1 as SGHRS and CDR2 as YFSETQ. This CDR3 spans 16 amino acids. V was cut by 3 bases and J by 1 base, with 16 bases left in between.

This clonotype was picked up a small number of times. This sequence joins TRBV6-5 and TRBJ1-3; D is ambiguous. The CDR3 covers 15 residues. Trimming shortened V by 6 bases and J by 0 bases, and 12 bases separated the two germline ends. The germline V gene has CDR1 MNHEY and CDR2 SVGAGI. CDR3 DNA: TGTGCCAGCAGCCACCGGATCTTCTCTGGAAACACCATATATTTT. It codes for CASSHRIFSGNTIYF.

The sample holds a few counts of this clonotype. J is TRBJ2-5 and V is TRBV12-3 or TRBV12-4; D unresolved. The CDR3 spans 16 residues. Trimming removed 10 bases at V and 0 bases at J, with 21 bases between. CDR3 region: CATHLPPGWYQETQYF. In DNA form, the CDR3 reads TGTGCCACCCACCTCCCACCTGGCTGGTACCAAGAGACCCAGTACTTC.

At least ten counts were recorded for this clonotype. V gene TRBV4-1 combines with J gene TRBJ2-1, with 7 bases lining up with TRBD2. Trimming took 1 base from V and 0 from J; bases not matched to a gene: 0. Germline values: CDR1 MGHRA, CDR2 YSYEKL. The CDR3 spans 15 residues. CDR3 DNA sequence: TGCGCCAGCAGCCAAGCGGGGGGCTCCTACAATGAGCAGTTCTTC. Its translation is CASSQAGGSYNEQFF.

This clonotype was picked up a small number of times. This sequence joins TRBV7-9 and TRBJ2-7, with D possibly being TRBD1 (7 bases). V lost 8 bases, J lost 0 bases, and 11 bases lay in between. Germline values: CDR1 SEHNR, CDR2 FQNEAQ (reference sequence). This CDR3 is built from 13 residues. The CDR3 DNA reads as TGTGCCAGCTCCAGGGGGGACTCCTACGAGCAGTACTTC. Translation gives CASSRGDSYEQYF.

The V and J genes are TRBV12-3 or TRBV12-4 and TRBJ2-7; D gene unclear. The V end lost 6 bases, the J end lost 3 bases, and 6 bases lay between the germline ends. The CDR3 contains 11 residues. CDR3 protein: CASSILYEQYF. For the CDR3, the DNA is TGTGCCAGCAGCATCCTCTACGAGCAGTACTTC.